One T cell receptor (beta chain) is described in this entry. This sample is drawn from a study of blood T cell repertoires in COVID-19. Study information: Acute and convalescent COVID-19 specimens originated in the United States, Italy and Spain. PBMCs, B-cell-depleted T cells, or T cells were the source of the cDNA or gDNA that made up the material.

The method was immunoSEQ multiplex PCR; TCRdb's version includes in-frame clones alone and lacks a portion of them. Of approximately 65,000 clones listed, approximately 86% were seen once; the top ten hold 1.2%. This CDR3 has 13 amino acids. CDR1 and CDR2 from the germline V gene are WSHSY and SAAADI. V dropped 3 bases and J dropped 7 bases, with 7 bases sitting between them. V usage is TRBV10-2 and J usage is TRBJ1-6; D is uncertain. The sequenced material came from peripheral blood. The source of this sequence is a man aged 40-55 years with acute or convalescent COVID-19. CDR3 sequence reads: CASSDHFNSPLHF. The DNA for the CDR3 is TGCGCCAGCAGTGACCACTTCAATTCACCCCTCCACTTT.